Listed below are T cell receptor beta chains from one sample, sequenced in a study of T cell repertoires in cytomegalovirus infection. No antigen is known for these receptors. MiXCR, run by TCRdb on the reads, gives a single entry per CDR3 protein. The sample comprises approximately 300,000 distinct CDR3 sequences, roughly 29% of which are singletons, and 20% rests with the top ten. The sequenced sample was cultured PBMCs, obtained from culture after CMV antigen stimulation. Receptors originate from a human donor in good health (CMV status not recorded). Some clones in this sample may be carry-over from other donors' samples. CDR3s include the opening cysteine and the closing phenylalanine or tryptophan. D genes are given only for firm matches. The listing skips clone size in some rows; elsewhere it reads once, few, many or a size class.

clone size: -
V gene: TRBV27
D gene: -
J gene: TRBJ1-5
CDR3 protein: CASSDTYSNQPQHF
CDR3 DNA: TGTGCCAGCAGTGACACGTATAGCAATCAGCCCCAGCATTTT

clone size: -
V gene: TRBV27
D gene: TRBD2
J gene: TRBJ2-7
CDR3 protein: CASRPASGRSYEQYF
CDR3 DNA: TGTGCCAGCAGGCCCGCTAGCGGTAGATCCTACGAGCAGTACTTC

clone size: -
V gene: TRBV4-2
D gene: -
J gene: TRBJ2-1
CDR3 protein: CASSQVTGPEDNEQFF
CDR3 DNA: TGTGCCAGCAGCCAAGTGACAGGCCCTGAGGACAATGAGCAGTTCTTC

clone size: few
V gene: TRBV7-6
D gene: TRBD2
J gene: TRBJ2-1
CDR3 protein: CASSILLAGSYNEQFF
CDR3 DNA: TGTGCCAGCAGCATCCTACTAGCGGGGTCCTACAATGAGCAGTTCTTC

clone size: -
V gene: TRBV10-3
D gene: -
J gene: TRBJ2-5
CDR3 protein: CAISARDQETQYF
CDR3 DNA: TGTGCCATCAGTGCCCGGGATCAAGAGACCCAGTACTTC

clone size: -
V gene: TRBV19
D gene: -
J gene: TRBJ1-1
CDR3 protein: CASMNRAGAFF
CDR3 DNA: TGTGCCAGTATGAATCGGGCGGGAGCTTTCTTT

clone size: -
V gene: TRBV6-1
D gene: -
J gene: TRBJ2-2
CDR3 protein: CASSEAVQGQGTGELFF
CDR3 DNA: TGTGCCAGCAGTGAAGCGGTTCAGGGGCAGGGCACCGGGGAGCTGTTTTTT

clone size: few
V gene: TRBV7-6
D gene: -
J gene: TRBJ2-7
CDR3 protein: CASSRSPGHEQYF
CDR3 DNA: TGTGCCAGCAGCCGATCACCGGGGCACGAGCAGTACTTC

clone size: few
V gene: TRBV14
D gene: -
J gene: TRBJ1-2
CDR3 protein: CASSQVGTYGYTF
CDR3 DNA: TGTGCCAGCAGCCAAGTGGGGACCTATGGCTACACCTTC

clone size: -
V gene: TRBV27
D gene: -
J gene: TRBJ2-2
CDR3 protein: CASSLTGSRPGELFF
CDR3 DNA: TGTGCCAGCAGTTTAACAGGGTCACGGCCCGGGGAGCTGTTTTTT

clone size: once
V gene: TRBV6-1
D gene: TRBD1
J gene: TRBJ1-3
CDR3 protein: CASSYRSRTGRNTIYF
CDR3 DNA: TGTGCCAGCAGTTACAGGTCGAGGACAGGGAGGAACACCATATATTTT

clone size: -
V gene: TRBV20-1
D gene: -
J gene: TRBJ2-1
CDR3 protein: CSALRRGASNEQFF
CDR3 DNA: TGCAGTGCACTCCGACGGGGGGCGTCGAATGAGCAGTTCTTC

clone size: -
V gene: TRBV7-9
D gene: -
J gene: TRBJ2-5
CDR3 protein: CASSPRGDF
CDR3 DNA: TGTGCCAGCAGCCCTAGGGGTGACTTC

clone size: -
V gene: TRBV2
D gene: -
J gene: TRBJ2-3
CDR3 protein: CATMNGAADTQYF
CDR3 DNA: TGTGCCACCATGAACGGGGCGGCAGATACGCAGTATTTT

clone size: -
V gene: TRBV28
D gene: -
J gene: TRBJ1-5
CDR3 protein: CASRVQSNQPQHF
CDR3 DNA: TGTGCCAGCAGGGTCCAAAGCAATCAGCCCCAGCATTTT

clone size: -
V gene: TRBV11-2
D gene: -
J gene: TRBJ2-1
CDR3 protein: CATRMATSYNEQFF
CDR3 DNA: TGTGCCACCCGGATGGCGACCTCCTACAATGAGCAGTTCTTC

clone size: few
V gene: TRBV19
D gene: -
J gene: TRBJ1-6
CDR3 protein: CASSIGFSSSYNSPLHF
CDR3 DNA: TGTGCCAGTAGCATCGGTTTCTCGAGCTCCTATAATTCACCCCTCCACTTT

clone size: many
V gene: TRBV7-8
D gene: -
J gene: TRBJ2-3
CDR3 protein: CASSLRASTDTQYF
CDR3 DNA: TGTGCCAGCAGCTTAAGGGCTAGCACAGATACGCAGTATTTT

clone size: -
V gene: TRBV27
D gene: -
J gene: TRBJ1-1
CDR3 protein: CASYPGTKNTEAFF
CDR3 DNA: TGTGCCAGCTACCCCGGGACAAAGAACACTGAAGCTTTCTTT

clone size: -
V gene: TRBV15
D gene: -
J gene: TRBJ1-5
CDR3 protein: CATSQGPYSNQPQHF
CDR3 DNA: TGTGCCACCAGTCAAGGTCCATATAGCAATCAGCCCCAGCATTTT

clone size: few
V gene: TRBV29-1
D gene: -
J gene: TRBJ2-2
CDR3 protein: CSAAQGYTGELFF
CDR3 DNA: TGCAGCGCCGCACAGGGATACACCGGGGAGCTGTTTTTT

clone size: -
V gene: TRBV5-4
D gene: -
J gene: TRBJ2-1
CDR3 protein: CASSPSTGYNEQFF
CDR3 DNA: TGTGCCAGCAGCCCGTCCACAGGTTACAATGAGCAGTTCTTC

clone size: few
V gene: TRBV19
D gene: -
J gene: TRBJ1-4
CDR3 protein: CASSIVTGPNEKLFF
CDR3 DNA: TGTGCCAGTAGTATAGTGACTGGGCCTAATGAAAAACTGTTTTTT

clone size: few
V gene: TRBV24-1
D gene: -
J gene: TRBJ1-1
CDR3 protein: CATSGGPASTEAFF
CDR3 DNA: TGTGCCACCAGTGGGGGGCCAGCGAGTACTGAAGCTTTCTTT

clone size: many
V gene: TRBV7-9
D gene: -
J gene: TRBJ1-1
CDR3 protein: CASSFEGNTEAFF
CDR3 DNA: TGTGCCAGCAGCTTCGAGGGTAACACTGAAGCTTTCTTT

clone size: few
V gene: TRBV19
D gene: -
J gene: TRBJ2-1
CDR3 protein: CASSVRDLNEQFF
CDR3 DNA: TGTGCCAGTAGTGTTCGGGATTTGAATGAGCAGTTCTTC

clone size: -
V gene: TRBV5-1
D gene: TRBD2
J gene: TRBJ2-1
CDR3 protein: CASSLQTSGPYNEQFF
CDR3 DNA: TGCGCCAGCAGCCTCCAGACTAGCGGGCCCTACAATGAGCAGTTCTTC

clone size: few
V gene: TRBV5-5
D gene: TRBD1
J gene: TRBJ1-2
CDR3 protein: CASRRQGAVFAYGYTF
CDR3 DNA: TGTGCCAGCAGACGACAGGGGGCGGTTTTCGCCTATGGCTACACCTTC

clone size: -
V gene: TRBV12-5
D gene: -
J gene: TRBJ1-1
CDR3 protein: CASVLGGAHTEAFF
CDR3 DNA: TGTGCTAGTGTCCTGGGGGGTGCGCACACTGAAGCTTTCTTT

clone size: -
V gene: TRBV29-1
D gene: -
J gene: TRBJ2-7
CDR3 protein: CSVERHRDSYEQYF
CDR3 DNA: TGCAGCGTTGAAAGGCACAGGGACTCCTACGAGCAGTACTTC

clone size: many
V gene: TRBV12-3/TRBV12-4
D gene: -
J gene: TRBJ1-5
CDR3 protein: CASSQGGQGWQPQHF
CDR3 DNA: TGTGCCAGCAGTCAAGGCGGCCAGGGCTGGCAGCCCCAGCATTTT

clone size: once
V gene: TRBV7-6
D gene: -
J gene: TRBJ1-1
CDR3 protein: CASTLRTFEAFF
CDR3 DNA: TGTGCCAGCACCCTCCGGACCTTTGAAGCTTTCTTT

clone size: -
V gene: TRBV7-9
D gene: -
J gene: TRBJ2-7
CDR3 protein: CASSLEGGVTAYKQYF
CDR3 DNA: TGTGCCAGCAGCTTAGAAGGTGGAGTTACAGCATACAAGCAGTACTTC

clone size: -
V gene: TRBV6-1
D gene: -
J gene: TRBJ1-5
CDR3 protein: CASSDDRNSNQPQHF
CDR3 DNA: TGTGCCAGCAGTGACGACAGGAATAGCAATCAGCCCCAGCATTTT

clone size: few
V gene: TRBV15
D gene: TRBD1
J gene: TRBJ1-5
CDR3 protein: CATGTVYSNQPQHF
CDR3 DNA: TGTGCCACTGGGACAGTCTATAGCAATCAGCCCCAGCATTTT

clone size: few
V gene: TRBV6-7
D gene: TRBD1
J gene: TRBJ1-5
CDR3 protein: CASSTEAGTGASNQPQHF
CDR3 DNA: TGTGCCAGCAGTACCGAAGCCGGGACAGGGGCCAGCAATCAGCCCCAGCATTTT

clone size: few
V gene: TRBV10-3
D gene: -
J gene: TRBJ2-2
CDR3 protein: CAITAGGGNTGELFF
CDR3 DNA: TGTGCCATCACCGCCGGGGGTGGAAACACCGGGGAGCTGTTTTTT

clone size: -
V gene: TRBV27
D gene: -
J gene: TRBJ2-7
CDR3 protein: CASTSGLSYEQYF
CDR3 DNA: TGTGCCAGCACCTCCGGACTGTCCTACGAGCAGTACTTC

clone size: -
V gene: TRBV7-6
D gene: -
J gene: TRBJ2-1
CDR3 protein: CASSLAAGSEQFF
CDR3 DNA: TGTGCCAGCAGCTTAGCGGCAGGGAGTGAGCAGTTCTTC

clone size: -
V gene: TRBV18
D gene: -
J gene: TRBJ1-1
CDR3 protein: CASSPGQPEAFF
CDR3 DNA: TGTGCCAGCTCACCAGGACAGCCTGAAGCTTTCTTT

clone size: few
V gene: TRBV5-4
D gene: -
J gene: TRBJ2-5
CDR3 protein: CASSLTASYQETQYF
CDR3 DNA: TGTGCCAGCAGCTTGACAGCCTCGTACCAAGAGACCCAGTACTTC

clone size: -
V gene: TRBV5-8
D gene: TRBD1
J gene: TRBJ2-1
CDR3 protein: CASRVQGVEQFF
CDR3 DNA: TGTGCCAGCAGAGTTCAGGGGGTCGAGCAGTTCTTC

clone size: many
V gene: TRBV7-6
D gene: -
J gene: TRBJ2-5
CDR3 protein: CASSSMGEETQYF
CDR3 DNA: TGTGCCAGCAGCTCTATGGGGGAAGAGACCCAGTACTTC

clone size: -
V gene: TRBV28
D gene: TRBD1
J gene: TRBJ1-5
CDR3 protein: CASSVGTGTQPQHF
CDR3 DNA: TGTGCCAGCAGTGTCGGGACAGGGACCCAGCCCCAGCATTTT

clone size: many
V gene: TRBV7-2
D gene: TRBD2
J gene: TRBJ2-1
CDR3 protein: CASSLELAGIIYNEQFF
CDR3 DNA: TGTGCCAGCAGCTTAGAACTAGCGGGGATCATTTACAATGAGCAGTTCTTC

clone size: few
V gene: TRBV5-5
D gene: -
J gene: TRBJ1-2
CDR3 protein: CASSPRDHYGYTF
CDR3 DNA: TGTGCCAGCAGCCCCAGGGATCACTATGGCTACACCTTC

clone size: many
V gene: TRBV12-5
D gene: -
J gene: TRBJ1-2
CDR3 protein: CASGFSNYGYTF
CDR3 DNA: TGTGCTAGTGGTTTTTCCAACTATGGCTACACCTTC

clone size: few
V gene: TRBV6-5
D gene: -
J gene: TRBJ1-4
CDR3 protein: CASRGGGGGDEKLFF
CDR3 DNA: TGTGCCAGCAGAGGTGGAGGGGGAGGGGACGAAAAACTGTTTTTT

clone size: few
V gene: TRBV29-1
D gene: -
J gene: TRBJ1-4
CDR3 protein: CSVAGAAANEKLFF
CDR3 DNA: TGCAGCGTGGCTGGGGCTGCCGCAAATGAAAAACTGTTTTTT

clone size: few
V gene: TRBV25-1
D gene: TRBD1
J gene: TRBJ1-2
CDR3 protein: CASGQGVGNYGYTF
CDR3 DNA: TGTGCCAGCGGACAGGGAGTGGGGAACTATGGCTACACCTTC

clone size: -
V gene: TRBV7-8
D gene: TRBD1
J gene: TRBJ1-2
CDR3 protein: CASSLAGQEQNGYTF
CDR3 DNA: TGTGCCAGCAGCTTAGCAGGACAGGAGCAGAATGGCTACACCTTC